This T cell receptor (beta chain) was observed in a study of T cell repertoires in cytomegalovirus infection. About the study: Alongside well-studied HLA-B-restricted CMV epitopes, recently identified HLA-C-restricted CMV epitopes were also used.

General observations from the study: Summed public TCR beta family frequency identified CMV carriers bearing the relevant HLA. Across the ex vivo response, the dominant clonotypes were HLA-C-restricted CMV-specific TCR beta clonotypes.

Of note for this clonotype: Its antigen is undetermined.

TCRdb used MiXCR to reprocess the reads, holding one entry per CDR3 protein. The repertoire holds about 770,000 distinct CDR3 sequences, about 28% seen once, with around 13% in the top ten. V lost 10 bases, J lost 0 bases, and 13 bases lay in between. Germline V CDR1 and CDR2: LNHDA, SQIVND (reference sequence). The CDR3 length is 14 residues. The material was cultured CD8+ T cells from PBMCs, obtained from culture after CMV antigen stimulation. The sequence derives from a human donor in good health (CMV status not recorded). Some clones in this sample may be carry-over from other donors' samples. This chain uses TRBV19 with TRBJ2-1; D remains ambiguous. CDR3 amino acids: CATSAVSSYNEQFF. Here the CDR3 DNA reads TGTGCCACCTCGGCGGTGAGCTCCTACAATGAGCAGTTCTTC. The variable domain in full, with the rest retrieved from reference TRBV19 and TRBJ2-1, is DGGITQSPKYLFRKEGQNVTLSCEQNLNHDAMYWYRQDPGQGLRLIYYSQIVNDFQKGDIAEGYSVSREKKESFPLTVTSAQKNPTAFYLCATSAVSSYNEQFFGPGTRLTVL.